The present entry profiles one T cell receptor (beta chain) with its context. Its antigen remains undetermined. Base qualities are not provided; no much larger clone lies one nucleotide away. This sample stems from a study of PD-L1 blockade in urothelial cancer (dated by TCRdb to 2017 to 2019). Study-wide context: All patients started therapy in about 2014 and received atezolizumab 1,200 mg intravenously every 3 weeks. An ECOG performance status of 0 or 1 was recorded for the patients, and 0 to 3 prior chemotherapy regimens had been received by the patients. Blood samples gave a median of approximately 150,000 T cells and 77,000 or so unique TCRs, with a median clonality of roughly 0.08. Pretreatment blood TCR-seq was available for fewer than 30 patients, at least one posttreatment blood collection was obtained for around 25 patients, and tumor TCR-seq was available for around 25 patients. Blood samples were analyzed 3 weeks after the start of treatment (second dose) and 6 weeks after the start of treatment. Progression-free survival longer than 6 months counted as durable clinical benefit, and TCR features were additionally tested against both progression-free and overall survival. Twenty-five of 29 patients were males with bladder-origin urothelial cancer, and about 65% of the roughly 30 reported a prior smoking history. In the same patients, pretreatment tumors underwent whole exome sequencing and RNA sequencing in addition to TCR sequencing. The study was an exploratory multi-omic analysis of somatic, immune and clinical correlates of response to PD-L1 blockade with atezolizumab in urothelial cancer. Under ten patients reached durable clinical benefit, while 20 or so patients did not. Pretreatment tumor samples, along with matched peripheral blood serially collected before and after atezolizumab treatment, were subjected to TCR sequencing. Study-level results and caveats: A pretreatment peripheral blood TCR clonality below the median was linked to improved progression-free and overall survival. Greater expansion of tumor-associated TCR clones in peripheral blood 3 weeks after the start of treatment was observed in patients with durable benefit (n of about 20, p = 0.022). Because the sample size was small (n of about 31) and many of the analyses were exploratory, the results are meant to be hypothesis-generating.

Synthetic TCR analog templates were spiked into each PCR so that absolute template abundance could be estimated from read counts. The immunoSEQ assay used bias-controlled V and J gene primers to amplify TCRbeta CDR3 regions from genomic DNA. Rearranged TCRbeta segments were sequenced at approximately 20X coverage. The original methods were these. Sequencing errors were corrected by clustering and CDR3s were annotated against IMGT to assign V, D and J genes. Only productive TCRbeta rearrangements were used in downstream analyses, excluding out-of-frame or stop-codon sequences. Clonality was computed as one minus Shannon entropy normalized by the log of the number of unique productive sequences. Clones differing between time points or between blood and tumor were identified using Fisher's exact test with Benjamini-Hochberg correction, with an adjusted p below 0.01 applied as the threshold. Not all clones reach the TCRdb copy of this immuneACCESS table, which keeps in-frame sequences only. Checked studies attribute under half of the gap to unresolved V genes and leave the rest unexplained. The DNA was the basis for D and trimming; V, J and clone size are from that table. This sample lists more than 55,000 clones; 75% to 85% were detected once. The ten largest clones add up to 5.7% of the sample.

There are 14 amino acids in the CDR3, from cysteine to phenylalanine inclusive. Just the 42-base CDR3 DNA is kept, in frame starting at base 1. V was cut back by 2 bases and J by 4 bases, leaving a gap of 10 bases between them. CDR1 and CDR2 were assigned from the germline V gene as SGHVS and FNYEAQ. Reading the label with the study, this specimen's time point is: pretreatment peripheral blood. The cohort comprised around 30 patients with locally advanced or metastatic urothelial carcinoma treated at Memorial Sloan Kettering on a trial protocol. Peripheral blood mononuclear cells were collected pretreatment and during treatment, at between 1 and 8 total time points per patient. The Qiagen DNeasy Blood extraction kit was used to purify genomic DNA from total PBMCs and from tumor samples. PBMCs were collected pretreatment and during treatment and were isolated and stored as previously described.

The V gene is TRBV7-6 and the J gene is TRBJ2-3; 6 matching bases give a weak D call of TRBD2. Specimen: PBMCs, collected around atezolizumab (anti-PD-L1) treatment. This TCR was sampled from a man between 65 and 79 years old with urothelial cancer. The CDR3 protein is CASSLTGVSDTQYF. In nucleotide form, the sequence is TGTGCCAGCAGCTTAACGGGAGTCTCAGATACGCAGTATTTT.